The 30 T cell receptor beta chains reported below all come from one sample, sequenced in a study of T cells in Graves' hyperthyroidism and ophthalmopathy. TCR beta CDR3 sequences were amplified from RNA transcripts. HTBI primers were the set used in a first-round RT-PCR of the TCR CDR3. TCRdb called the multiplex PCR reads again in MiXCR, with one record for every CDR3 protein. The table records approximately 430,000 distinct CDR3 sequences, 15% to 17% of them present only once. Input material: blood. The origin of the receptors is a woman between 18 and 29 years old with Graves' hyperthyroidism.

This clonotype was counted ten times or more. The CDR3 region is CASRRETSGPSTDTQYF. The CDR3, as DNA: TGTGCCAGCAGGCGGGAAACTAGCGGGCCGAGCACAGATACGCAGTATTTT. The chain uses TRBV7-2 and TRBJ2-3; 9 bases agree with TRBD2. In germline, CDR1 is SGHTA, CDR2 FQGNSA. This CDR3 is built from 17 residues. The trim removed 6 bases at V and 0 bases at J, leaving 10 bases unmatched.

This clonotype was counted ten times or more. The chain couples TRBV7-2 to TRBJ2-7, with 8 bases matching TRBD2. Germline CDR1 reads SGHTA; CDR2 reads FQGNSA. This CDR3 is built from 15 residues. The V segment lost 6 bases and the J segment 4 bases; nucleotides outside the gene matches: 11. The CDR3: CASSFDAGGLYEQYF. The DNA for the CDR3 is TGTGCCAGCAGTTTTGACGCGGGGGGCTTGTACGAGCAGTACTTC.

This clonotype was seen at least ten times. The rearrangement joins TRBV13 to TRBJ2-5, with TRBD1 matching over 9 bases. The length of the CDR3 is 17 residues. The V gene end was trimmed by 5 bases and the J gene end by 3 bases; junction bases not matched to a gene: 13. CDR1 and CDR2 (germline): PRHDT, FYEKMQ (reference sequence). The CDR3 here is CASSGFGTGITEETQYF. CDR3 DNA: TGTGCCAGCAGCGGGTTTGGGACAGGGATCACGGAAGAGACCCAGTACTTC. Filled out from reference TRBV13 and TRBJ2-5, the complete variable domain reads AAGVIQSPRHLIKEKRETATLKCYPIPRHDTVYWYQQGPGQDPQFLISFYEKMQSDKGSIPDRFSAQQFSDYHSELNMSSLELGDSALYFCASSGFGTGITEETQYFGPGTRLLVL.

This clonotype was counted a few times. The chain uses TRBV6-1 and TRBJ2-3; tentatively, D is TRBD2 (6 bases). Trimming shortened V by 7 bases and J by 0 bases, and 11 bases separated the two germline ends. CDR3 length equals 14 residues. Germline lookup yields CDR1 MNHNS and CDR2 SASEGT. The CDR3 protein is CASKFTSSTDTQYF. The CDR3 DNA follows: TGTGCCAGCAAGTTTACTAGCAGCACAGATACGCAGTATTTT.

This clonotype was seen more than once but under ten times. The V and J genes are TRBV5-1 and TRBJ1-2; possible D gene TRBD1, 5 bases. The germline gives CDR1 SGHRS, CDR2 YFSETQ. CDR3 length: 16 residues. With 4 bases removed from V and 8 bases from J, the gap between germline ends came to 24 bases. CDR3 in amino acids: CASSPGVGPQARGYTF. Here the CDR3 DNA reads TGCGCCAGCAGCCCAGGAGTGGGGCCACAGGCGCGGGGCTACACCTTC. Using reference TRBV5-1 and TRBJ1-2 for the parts outside the CDR3, the full variable domain is KAGVTQTPRYLIKTRGQQVTLSCSPISGHRSVSWYQQTPGQGLQFLFEYFSETQRNKGNFPGRFSGRQFSNSRSEMNVSTLELGDSALYLCASSPGVGPQARGYTFGSGTRLTVV.

This clonotype occurred many times. This chain uses TRBV20-1 with TRBJ2-4; possible D gene TRBD2, 5 bases. Germline V gene sequence: CDR1 DFQATT, CDR2 SNEGSKA (reference sequence). V shed 6 bases and J shed 8 bases, with 20 bases lying between them. This CDR3 has 14 amino acids. The CDR3 nucleotides are TGCAGTGCAGTCAATGAGGGCAATCGGGACATTCAGTACTTC. Its translation: CSAVNEGNRDIQYF.

This clonotype was counted ten times or more. This sequence joins TRBV6-2 or TRBV6-3 and TRBJ1-5; tentatively, D is TRBD1 (6 bases). V lost 9 bases and J 4 bases, leaving 19 bases between the germline ends. The CDR3 loop spans 15 amino acids. CDR1 is MNHEY and CDR2 is SVGEGT in the germline V gene. The CDR3 loop reads CASGPNRAGNQPQHF. The CDR3 DNA follows: TGTGCCAGTGGGCCGAACAGGGCAGGGAATCAGCCCCAGCATTTT.

The chain recombines TRBV9 with TRBJ2-1, with a possible D match to TRBD2 (6 bases). The V and J ends lost 0 bases and 7 bases respectively, with 14 bases between them. The CDR3 is 15 amino acids. Germline V CDR1 and CDR2: SGDLS, YYNGEE. The chain's CDR3 is CASSVDSAGGNEQFF. DNA for the CDR3: TGTGCCAGCAGCGTAGACTCGGCTGGAGGGAATGAGCAGTTCTTC.

This clonotype has a count of ten or more. V usage is TRBV3-1 and J usage is TRBJ1-2; TRBD1 matches 8 bases. Per germline, CDR1 LGHDT and CDR2 YNNKEL (reference sequence). CDR3 length: 18 amino acids. Trimming cost V 2 bases and J 3 bases; bases outside gene matches: 14. The CDR3 sequence: CASSQQTGTGSLHYGYTF. The CDR3 bases are TGTGCCAGCAGCCAACAGACCGGGACAGGATCCCTCCACTATGGCTACACCTTC. The whole variable domain, remainder taken from reference TRBV3-1 and TRBJ1-2, is DTAVSQTPKYLVTQMGNDKSIKCEQNLGHDTMYWYKQDSKKFLKIMFSYNNKELIINETVPNRFSPKSPDKAHLNLHINSLELGDSAVYFCASSQQTGTGSLHYGYTFGSGTRLTVV.

This chain connects TRBV20-1 to TRBJ2-1; 10 nucleotides agree with TRBD2. Germline V gene data show CDR1 as DFQATT and CDR2 as SNEGSKA (reference sequence). V shed 2 bases, J shed 8 bases, and the junction held 9 bases outside the gene matches. The CDR3 runs to 15 residues. Here the CDR3 DNA reads TGCAGTGCTAGATCGGGGCTAGCGGGAGTATATGAGCAGTTCTTC. It yields the protein CSARSGLAGVYEQFF.

The chain couples TRBV27 to TRBJ2-7, with 8 positions matching TRBD2. J was trimmed by 6 bases and V by 3 bases; bases with no gene match: 13. CDR3 length: 16 amino acids. Germline V gene data show CDR1 as MNHEY and CDR2 as SMNVEV (reference sequence). The CDR3 here is CASSLTRLDGRGEQYF. CDR3 nucleotides: TGTGCCAGCAGTTTGACCCGGCTAGACGGGAGGGGCGAGCAGTACTTC.

There are many counts of this clonotype. V is TRBV7-9 and J is TRBJ2-7, with a tentative D call TRBD1 (6 bases). V dropped 2 bases and J dropped 3 bases, with 17 bases sitting between them. This CDR3 has 16 residues. CDR1 and CDR2 (germline): SEHNR, FQNEAQ (reference sequence). The CDR3 DNA reads as TGTGCCAGCAGCTTATACGCGTCAGGGGCTGTCTACGAGCAGTACTTC. Translated, it gives CASSLYASGAVYEQYF.

This clonotype has at least ten counts. The rearrangement uses TRBV6-1 and TRBJ1-5, with D unclear. The CDR3 length is 14 residues. The V and J ends lost 5 bases and 7 bases respectively, with 15 bases between them. Germline lookup yields CDR1 MNHNS and CDR2 SASEGT. The CDR3 reads CASSFRRQGQPQHF. The CDR3, as DNA: TGTGCCAGCAGTTTCAGGCGGCAAGGGCAGCCCCAGCATTTT.

This clonotype showed up just a few times. The V and J genes are TRBV10-2 and TRBJ2-3; D not resolved. V lost 5 bases, J lost 0 bases, and 15 bases lay in between. The germline gives CDR1 WSHSY, CDR2 SAAADI. The CDR3 has 16 residues. DNA for the CDR3: TGCGCCAGCAGTCCTCAATTTAGAGGAAGCACAGATACGCAGTATTTT. This translates into CASSPQFRGSTDTQYF.

This clonotype occurred many times. CDR3 sequence: CASSPGLLTYEQYF. The CDR3 DNA reads TGTGCCAGCAGTCCGGGACTGCTAACTTACGAGCAGTACTTC. The rearrangement links TRBV12-3 or TRBV12-4 to TRBJ2-7; possibly TRBD2 for D (6 bases). The CDR3 runs to 14 residues. Trimming pared 5 bases from V and 4 bases from J, leaving 15 bases between.

This clonotype has at least ten counts. J is TRBJ2-5 and V is TRBV11-3, with D hard to call. CDR1 is SGHNT, CDR2 YENEEA, per germline. V dropped 6 bases and J dropped 5 bases, with 13 bases sitting between them. The CDR3 length is 13 residues. Here the CDR3 reads CASSPDGLETQYF. The DNA for the CDR3 is TGTGCCAGCAGTCCCGATGGGTTGGAGACCCAGTACTTC.

This clonotype showed up just a few times. The J gene is TRBJ1-1, the V gene TRBV19; no clear D. The CDR3 totals 12 residues. Trimming cost V 8 bases and J 4 bases, with 11 bases left between them. In germline, CDR1 is LNHDA, CDR2 SQIVND (reference sequence). The CDR3 here is CASRDDGTEAFF. The CDR3 coding sequence is TGTGCCAGTCGTGACGACGGCACTGAAGCTTTCTTT.

Notes on this clonotype: One base away lies a much larger clone, so this may be a sequencing read error. The chain has TRBV28 and TRBJ2-5; D is tentatively TRBD1 or TRBD2 (6 bases each). The CDR3 covers 15 residues. The germline V gene has CDR1 MDHEN and CDR2 SYDVKM. Trimming stripped 6 bases from V and 3 bases from J, with 17 bases between. The DNA of the CDR3 is TGTGCCAGCAGGTTTGGGGGGCTTAGGAAAGAGACCCAGTACTTC. The encoded protein is CASRFGGLRKETQYF.

Only a few counts were recorded for this clonotype. This chain links TRBV28 with TRBJ2-6, with D possibly TRBD2 on 7 matching bases. This CDR3 comprises 17 residues. CDR1 and CDR2 from the germline V gene are MDHEN and SYDVKM. V dropped 5 bases and J dropped 0 bases, with 14 bases sitting between them. CDR3 sequence reads: CASSTPAGHSGANVLTF. As DNA, the CDR3 is TGTGCCAGCAGTACCCCAGCGGGACACTCTGGGGCCAACGTCCTGACTTTC.

This clonotype was detected ten times or more. V and J are TRBV6-2 or TRBV6-3 and TRBJ2-1; D not resolved. With 6 bases removed from V and 6 bases from J, the gap between germline ends came to 15 bases. The CDR3 spans 14 residues. Germline values: CDR1 MNHEY, CDR2 SVGEGT. The CDR3 here is CASRAQAVLNEQFF. The CDR3 DNA is TGTGCCAGCAGAGCTCAGGCGGTCCTCAATGAGCAGTTCTTC.

The V and J genes are TRBV7-9 and TRBJ1-3; D gene ambiguous. Germline V gene lookup returns CDR1 SEHNR and CDR2 FQNEAQ (reference sequence). This CDR3 contains 14 residues. Trimming stripped 2 bases from V and 0 bases from J, with 5 bases between. The chain's CDR3 is CASSLMSSGNTIYF. DNA of the CDR3: TGTGCCAGCAGCTTAATGAGCTCTGGAAACACCATATATTTT.

This clonotype has only one observation. The V call is TRBV4-1, the J call TRBJ2-2; a weak D match, TRBD1 (5 bases). Germline loops: CDR1 MGHRA, CDR2 YSYEKL. V was pared by 4 bases and J by 6 bases, with 12 bases between. The CDR3 is made up of 14 amino acids. CDR3 region: CASSPFLGAGELFF. The CDR3 nucleotides are TGCGCCAGCAGCCCGTTCCTAGGGGCCGGGGAGCTGTTTTTT.

In this sample, this clonotype turned up many times. This rearrangement joins TRBV4-2 to TRBJ2-7; TRBD1 might be the D (6 bases). Trimming took off 0 bases at V and 3 bases at J, with 12 bases between the two ends. Germline CDR1 LGHNA, CDR2 YNFKEQ. This CDR3 region has 15 residues. CDR3 DNA sequence: TGTGCCAGCAGCCAAGAAAGAGGGACAAGCTACGAGCAGTACTTC. Translating it yields CASSQERGTSYEQYF.

J is TRBJ2-1 and V is TRBV4-2; D remains unclear. The germline V gene has CDR1 LGHNA and CDR2 YNFKEQ. V was shortened by 0 bases and J by 4 bases, with 10 bases between the two germline ends. There are 15 residues in the CDR3. The CDR3 sequence is CASSQDLIAYNEQFF. The CDR3 DNA reads as TGTGCCAGCAGCCAAGATCTTATTGCGTACAATGAGCAGTTCTTC.

The rearrangement joins TRBV9 to TRBJ2-2; TRBD1 agrees at 10 bases. V was pared by 5 bases and J by 4 bases, with 5 bases of the junction left unmatched. Per germline, CDR1 SGDLS and CDR2 YYNGEE. The CDR3 is 15 amino acids. The CDR3 is CASSRQGAGTGELFF. CDR3 in DNA: TGTGCCAGCAGTCGACAGGGGGCGGGCACCGGGGAGCTGTTTTTT.

This clonotype was seen at least ten times. The chain has TRBV6-1 and TRBJ2-5; D is ambiguous. Trimming removed 4 bases from V and 5 bases from J, with 17 bases in between. Germline lookup yields CDR1 MNHNS and CDR2 SASEGT. This CDR3 contains 15 residues. The DNA of the CDR3 is TGTGCCAGCAGTGCTCGTAGAGCCGCAATCGAGACCCAGTACTTC. Translated, it gives CASSARRAAIETQYF.

This clonotype has ten or more counts. The genes are TRBV3-1 and TRBJ2-2; possibly TRBD2 for D (8 bases). The CDR3 runs to 15 residues. Deletions cut 6 bases from V and 2 bases from J, with 13 bases between. Germline CDR1 LGHDT, CDR2 YNNKEL (reference sequence). In nucleotides, the CDR3 is TGTGCCAGCAGGACGGGAGGGGGCAACACCGGGGAGCTGTTTTTT. Translated, it gives CASRTGGGNTGELFF.

On this clonotype: Given a much more abundant clone one base away, this may be a read error. The V call is TRBV11-2, the J call TRBJ2-1; 9 bases agree with TRBD1. The assigned J gene may be wrong: the sequence end matches TRBJ2-7 better. Per the germline V gene, CDR1 is SGHAT and CDR2 is FQNNGV. The CDR3 is 15 residues long. The chain's CDR3 is CASSFGTGLRNEQYF. CDR3 DNA: TGTGCCAGCAGCTTCGGGACAGGGCTTAGGAATGAGCAGTACTTC.

This clonotype showed up just a few times. The chain employs TRBV12-3 or TRBV12-4 and TRBJ2-3; 15 bases align to TRBD2. The CDR3 is 18 residues long. Germline trimming cut 3 bases from V and 1 base from J; bases unmatched to any gene: 5. The CDR3 loop reads CASSFGLAGGRGTDTQYF. CDR3 sequence (DNA): TGTGCCAGCAGTTTTGGACTAGCGGGAGGGAGGGGCACAGATACGCAGTATTTT.

This clonotype was seen at least ten times. The rearrangement links TRBV5-1 to TRBJ1-1; a possible D gene is TRBD1 (5 bases). Germline loops: CDR1 SGHRS, CDR2 YFSETQ. The V end lost 0 bases, the J end lost 5 bases, and 23 bases lay between the germline ends. This CDR3 contains 18 residues. CDR3 DNA sequence: TGCGCCAGCAGCTTGGGGGGTGCTCAGGGTGGGTATTCGACTGAAGCTTTCTTT. This gives the protein CASSLGGAQGGYSTEAFF.